This record covers a single T cell receptor (beta chain). What it recognizes is unknown. The CDR3 has 15 amino acids. Trimming pared 6 bases from V and 1 base from J, leaving 16 bases between. Built from TCR beta cDNA, the libraries had unique molecular identifiers in them. TCRdb re-called the PCR reads through MiXCR, storing one row per CDR3 protein. The table shows approximately 400,000 distinct CDR3 sequences, with roughly 30% occurring only once. This sample was included in a study of post-analysis software for immune sequencing data. Regarding the study as a whole: Comparison with controls showed significantly lower normalized Chao1 diversity in multiple sclerosis patients. Controls showed lower frequencies than patients for a few TRBV segments, and TRBV5-6, TRBV5-1 and TRBV20-1 were among these.

The chain uses TRBV12-3 or TRBV12-4 and TRBJ2-7, with TRBD2 as a possible D gene (6 bases). Source material: blood. This clonotype originated in a girl aged 10 to 17 with multiple sclerosis. The CDR3 nucleotides are TGTGCCAGCAGGGTTCCGGGACTGGAGTCCTACGAGCAGTACTTC. Amino acid sequence: CASRVPGLESYEQYF.